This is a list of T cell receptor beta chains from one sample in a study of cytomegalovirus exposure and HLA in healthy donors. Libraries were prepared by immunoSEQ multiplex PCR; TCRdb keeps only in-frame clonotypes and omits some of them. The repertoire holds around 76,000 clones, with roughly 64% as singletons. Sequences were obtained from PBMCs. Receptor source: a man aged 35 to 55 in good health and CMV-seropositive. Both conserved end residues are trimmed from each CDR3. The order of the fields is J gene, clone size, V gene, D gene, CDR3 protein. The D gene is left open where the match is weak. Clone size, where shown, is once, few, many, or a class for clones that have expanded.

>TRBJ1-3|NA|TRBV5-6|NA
ASSQGWTGNTIY
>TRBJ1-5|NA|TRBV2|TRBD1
ASSVWGQGPGSNQPQH
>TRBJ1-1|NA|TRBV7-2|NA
ASSSGPGDEAF
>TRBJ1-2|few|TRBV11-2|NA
ASSSRLQGSYGYT
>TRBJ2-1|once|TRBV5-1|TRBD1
ASSAGQGPLNEQF
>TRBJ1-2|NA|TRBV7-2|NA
ASNLNYGYT
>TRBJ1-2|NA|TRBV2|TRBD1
ASSGVGQGADGYT
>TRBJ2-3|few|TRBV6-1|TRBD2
ASSERAGGSTDTQY
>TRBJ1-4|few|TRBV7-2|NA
ASSLGQGREKLF
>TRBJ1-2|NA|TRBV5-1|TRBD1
ASSQGQGRGTNYGYT
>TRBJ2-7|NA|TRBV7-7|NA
ASSLGQGGSYEQY
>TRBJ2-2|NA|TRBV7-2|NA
ASKGANTGELF
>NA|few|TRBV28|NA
ASSLVPYEQY
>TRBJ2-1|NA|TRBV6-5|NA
ASGPGRQGRVEQF
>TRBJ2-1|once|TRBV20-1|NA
SAFRGGEQF
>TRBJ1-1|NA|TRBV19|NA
ASSGASLAGTEAF
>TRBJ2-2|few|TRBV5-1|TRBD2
ASSLFGTRGTGELF
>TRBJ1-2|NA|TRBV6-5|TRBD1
ASRDRQAYGYT
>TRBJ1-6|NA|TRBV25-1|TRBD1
ASSDPPGQVGRYLH
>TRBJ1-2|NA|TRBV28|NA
ASSLGQANYGYT
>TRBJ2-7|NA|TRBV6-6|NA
ASSFSHGRSTYEQY
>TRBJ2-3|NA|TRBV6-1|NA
ASSSGTLPDTQY
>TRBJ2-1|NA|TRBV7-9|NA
ASSLSPSEGGVNEQF
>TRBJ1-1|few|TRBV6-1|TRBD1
ASSELDRATEAF
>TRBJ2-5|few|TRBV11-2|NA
ASSPAGIQETQY
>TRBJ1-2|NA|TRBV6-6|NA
ASSVQASYGYT
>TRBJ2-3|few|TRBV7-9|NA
ASSLEGQGTQY
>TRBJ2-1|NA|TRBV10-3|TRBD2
ATGLAEAGYNEQF
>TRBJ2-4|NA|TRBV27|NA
ASPTGNIQY
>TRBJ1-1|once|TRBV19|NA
ASRFRGTEAF
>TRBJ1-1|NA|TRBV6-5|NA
ASKGEVAEAF
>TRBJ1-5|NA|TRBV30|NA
AWRQGVDPQH
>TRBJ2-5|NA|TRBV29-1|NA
SVDLAETQY
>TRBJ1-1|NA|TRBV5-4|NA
ASSLRGGMNTEAF
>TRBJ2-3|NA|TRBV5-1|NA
ASSFNADTQY
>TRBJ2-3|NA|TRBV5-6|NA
ASSLGSSSTDTQY
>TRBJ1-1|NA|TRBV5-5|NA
ASSPRTGFGTEAF
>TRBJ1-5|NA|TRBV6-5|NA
ASTSTGTHQPQH
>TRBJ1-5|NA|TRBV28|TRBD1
ASREPPGQGNNQPQH
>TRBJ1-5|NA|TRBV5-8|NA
ASSFGAGISNQPQH
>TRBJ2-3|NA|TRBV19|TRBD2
ASSIGGSSTDTQY
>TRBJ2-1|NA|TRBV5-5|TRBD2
ASSQFSGVYNEQF
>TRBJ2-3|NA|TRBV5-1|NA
ASSPKNGDSPDTQY
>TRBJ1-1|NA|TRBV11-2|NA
ASSSQGNTEAF
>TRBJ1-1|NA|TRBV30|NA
AWSGQLETEAF
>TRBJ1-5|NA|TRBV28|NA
ASSPRDNNQPQH
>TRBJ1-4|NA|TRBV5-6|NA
ASAVAGNNEKLF
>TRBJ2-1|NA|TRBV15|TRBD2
ATSTLAGVGDEQF
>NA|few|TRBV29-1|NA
SVDGGPSSYEQY
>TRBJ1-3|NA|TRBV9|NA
ASSVVGGSGNTIY
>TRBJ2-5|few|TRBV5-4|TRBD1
ASSLPPGQGTETQY
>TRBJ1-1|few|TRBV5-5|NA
ASRRSGENTEAF
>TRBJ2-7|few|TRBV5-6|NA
ASSPGGQGLLYEQY
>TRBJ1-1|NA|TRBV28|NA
ASSFRAGKAF
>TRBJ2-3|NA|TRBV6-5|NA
ASSYSGGGTDTQY